The TCR beta chain described here comes from a study of T cell changes during pregnancy in multiple sclerosis. The CDR3 runs 14 residues. With 5 bases clipped from V and 1 base from J, the junction kept 4 bases outside the gene matches. Germline lookup yields CDR1 LNHDA and CDR2 SQIVND (reference sequence). Clones were read by immunoSEQ multiplex PCR, and TCRdb kept only the in-frame ones, dropping some. This sample carries about 31,000 clones, 90% of them seen once, and the ten largest clones take roughly 4%. The sequences come from CD8+ T cells from peripheral blood mononuclear cells, collected in the second trimester of pregnancy. The receptor comes from a female donor with multiple sclerosis, enrolled in a pregnancy study. V usage is TRBV19 and J usage is TRBJ1-1; 7 bases line up with TRBD1. The CDR3 protein is CASSAYRGNTEAFF. The CDR3 nucleotides are TGTGCCAGTAGTGCCTACAGGGGGAACACTGAAGCTTTCTTT.